This T cell receptor beta chain was sequenced during a study of early T cells in non-severe SARS-CoV-2 infection. Whole-study context: Bulk RNA taken from unsorted whole blood was sequenced, leaving chains unpaired. Findings of the study overall: The study's VDJdb matching favored anti-spike CD8 responses and missed private and CD4 specificities.

The CDR3 loop spans 15 amino acids. From germline, CDR1 is MDHEN and CDR2 SYDVKM. With 3 bases clipped from V and 7 bases from J, the junction kept 7 bases outside the gene matches. Concerning this clonotype: Its antigen is unidentified.

Each cDNA molecule carried a unique molecular identifier. Each CDR3 protein is one row after TCRdb ran MiXCR on the 5' RACE reads. The repertoire has 55,000 to 75,000 distinct CDR3 sequences, about a tenth of them found once; the top ten carry around 6.4%. The clonotype originates from an adult who was a healthcare worker with PCR-confirmed SARS-CoV-2 infection or an uninfected control (not recorded which). The genes are TRBV28 and TRBJ2-2; TRBD2 matches 8 bases. The sample comprised whole blood. The CDR3 spells CASSLGLAGLGELFF. The CDR3 region has the DNA TGTGCCAGCAGTTTGGGGCTAGCGGGTCTCGGGGAGCTGTTTTTT. The full variable domain, completed using reference TRBV28 and TRBJ2-2, is DVKVTQSSRYLVKRTGEKVFLECVQDMDHENMFWYRQDPGLGLRLIYFSYDVKMKEKGDIPEGYSVSREKKERFSLILESASTNQTSMYLCASSLGLAGLGELFFGEGSRLTVL.